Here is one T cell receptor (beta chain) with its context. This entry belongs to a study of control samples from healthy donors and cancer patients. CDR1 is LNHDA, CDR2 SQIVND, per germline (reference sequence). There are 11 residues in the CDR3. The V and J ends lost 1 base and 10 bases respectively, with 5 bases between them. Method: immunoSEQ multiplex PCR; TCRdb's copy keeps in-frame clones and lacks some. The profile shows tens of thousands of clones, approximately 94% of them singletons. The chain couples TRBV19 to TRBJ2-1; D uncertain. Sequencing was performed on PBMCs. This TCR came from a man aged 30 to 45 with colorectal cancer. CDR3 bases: TGTGCCAGTAGTATAGCAGAAGAGCAGTTCTTC. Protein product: CASSIAEEQFF.